Given below is one TCR beta chain in context. The antigen is not known. The data stem from a study of T cells in Graves' hyperthyroidism and ophthalmopathy. Study-level results: Most thyroid clonotypes with frequency above 0.001 were detected in blood.

The PBMCs were sourced from fresh peripheral blood (about 9.7 ml). Amplified regions were TCR beta CDR3 sequences from RNA transcripts. When the TCR CDR3 underwent first-round RT-PCR, the HTBI primer set was used. From the multiplex PCR reads, TCRdb called clonotypes with MiXCR, one entry per CDR3 protein. The sample contains about 590,000 distinct CDR3 sequences, about a sixth of which appear only once. The CDR3 is 14 residues long. Trimming cost V 0 bases and J 8 bases, with 13 bases left between them. The V gene's germline CDR1 is GTSNPN and CDR2 SVGIG (reference sequence). The chain couples TRBV30 to TRBJ1-4, with no clear D. The origin of this receptor is a woman in her twenties or thirties with Graves' hyperthyroidism. Sequencing was performed on blood. The chain's CDR3 is CAWSVSGALEKLFF. CDR3 sequence (DNA): TGTGCCTGGAGTGTATCGGGTGCCCTAGAAAAACTGTTTTTT.